The clone carrying this TCR beta chain has more than one count but fewer than ten. Here immunoSEQ multiplex PCR was the method, and the copy in TCRdb shows in-frame clones only, minus some. The repertoire has 85,000 to 100,000 clones, 60% to 80% of them found once; the top ten carry roughly 2%. The sample belongs to a study of fetal regulatory T cell absence and autoimmunity. The sequencing sample was made of pancreas tissue. This clonotype originated in a male donor with IPEX syndrome.

The DNA for the CDR3 is TGTGCCAGCAGCTCAAGCTTGGGATGGGTAGCCGGCGAGCAGTACTTC. This codes for CASSSSLGWVAGEQYF. V is TRBV7-9 and J is TRBJ2-7; no reliable D call. This CDR3 has 16 amino acids. CDR1 SEHNR and CDR2 FQNEAQ come from the germline V gene (reference sequence). The V end lost 4 bases, the J end lost 6 bases, and 22 bases lay between the germline ends.